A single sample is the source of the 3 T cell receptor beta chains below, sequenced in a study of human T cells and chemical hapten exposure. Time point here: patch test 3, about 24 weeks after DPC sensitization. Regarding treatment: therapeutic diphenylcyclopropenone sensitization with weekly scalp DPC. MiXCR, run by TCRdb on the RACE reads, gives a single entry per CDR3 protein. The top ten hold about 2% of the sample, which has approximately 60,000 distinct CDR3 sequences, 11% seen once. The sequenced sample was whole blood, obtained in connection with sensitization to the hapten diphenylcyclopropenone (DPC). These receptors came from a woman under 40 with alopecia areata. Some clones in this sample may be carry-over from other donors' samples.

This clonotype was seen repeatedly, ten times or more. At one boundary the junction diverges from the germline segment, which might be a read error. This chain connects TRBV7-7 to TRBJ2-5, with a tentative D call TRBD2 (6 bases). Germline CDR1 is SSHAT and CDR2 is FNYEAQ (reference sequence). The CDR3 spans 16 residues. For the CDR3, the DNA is TGTGCTAGCAGCTTTGGCCATTTGGCGGGACAAGAGACCCAGTACTTC. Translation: CASSFGHLAGQETQYF.

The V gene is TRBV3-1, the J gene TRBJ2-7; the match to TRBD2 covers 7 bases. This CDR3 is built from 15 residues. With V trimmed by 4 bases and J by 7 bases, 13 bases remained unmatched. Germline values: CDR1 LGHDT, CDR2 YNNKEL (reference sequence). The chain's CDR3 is CASSRSSGGGGEQYF. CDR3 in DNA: TGTGCCAGCAGCCGATCTTCGGGAGGAGGCGGTGAGCAGTACTTC.

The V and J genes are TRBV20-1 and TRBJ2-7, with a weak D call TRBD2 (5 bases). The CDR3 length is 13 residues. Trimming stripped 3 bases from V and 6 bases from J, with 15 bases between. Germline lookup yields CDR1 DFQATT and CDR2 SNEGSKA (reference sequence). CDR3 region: CSASSVSAAEQYF. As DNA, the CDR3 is TGCAGTGCTAGCTCAGTGTCAGCGGCCGAGCAGTACTTC.